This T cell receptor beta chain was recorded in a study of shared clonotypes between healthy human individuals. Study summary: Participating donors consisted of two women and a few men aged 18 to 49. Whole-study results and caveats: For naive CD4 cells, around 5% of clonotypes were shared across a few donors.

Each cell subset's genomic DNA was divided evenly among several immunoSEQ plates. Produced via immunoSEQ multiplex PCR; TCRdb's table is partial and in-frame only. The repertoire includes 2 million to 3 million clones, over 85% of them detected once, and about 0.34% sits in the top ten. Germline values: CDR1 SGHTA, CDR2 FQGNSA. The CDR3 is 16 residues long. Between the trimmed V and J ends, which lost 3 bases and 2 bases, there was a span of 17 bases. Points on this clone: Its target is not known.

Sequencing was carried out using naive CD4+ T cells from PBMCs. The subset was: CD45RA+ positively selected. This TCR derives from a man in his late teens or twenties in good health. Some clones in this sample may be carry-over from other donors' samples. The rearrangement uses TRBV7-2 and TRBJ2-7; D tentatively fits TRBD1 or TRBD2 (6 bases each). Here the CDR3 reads CASSFKGDLSAYEQYF. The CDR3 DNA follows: TGTGCCAGCAGCTTCAAGGGGGACTTGTCTGCCTACGAGCAGTACTTC.